The TCR beta chain under discussion was sequenced for a study of cytomegalovirus exposure and HLA in healthy donors. Primers: 60 Vbeta forward and 13 Jbeta reverse. Clones were read by immunoSEQ multiplex PCR, and TCRdb kept only the in-frame ones, dropping some. The data hold hundreds of thousands of clones, with approximately 82% observed a single time. The sample was PBMCs. The TCR was taken from a woman aged 40 to 50 in good health and CMV-seronegative.

This CDR3 reads CASTGRTLNQPQHF. The CDR3 DNA sequence: TGTGCCAGCACGGGTAGGACACTTAATCAGCCCCAGCATTTT. The chain couples TRBV6-1 to TRBJ1-5, with a possible D match to TRBD1 (5 bases). CDR3 length equals 14 residues. The germline gives CDR1 MNHNS, CDR2 SASEGT. V lost 7 bases and J 4 bases, leaving 14 bases between the germline ends.